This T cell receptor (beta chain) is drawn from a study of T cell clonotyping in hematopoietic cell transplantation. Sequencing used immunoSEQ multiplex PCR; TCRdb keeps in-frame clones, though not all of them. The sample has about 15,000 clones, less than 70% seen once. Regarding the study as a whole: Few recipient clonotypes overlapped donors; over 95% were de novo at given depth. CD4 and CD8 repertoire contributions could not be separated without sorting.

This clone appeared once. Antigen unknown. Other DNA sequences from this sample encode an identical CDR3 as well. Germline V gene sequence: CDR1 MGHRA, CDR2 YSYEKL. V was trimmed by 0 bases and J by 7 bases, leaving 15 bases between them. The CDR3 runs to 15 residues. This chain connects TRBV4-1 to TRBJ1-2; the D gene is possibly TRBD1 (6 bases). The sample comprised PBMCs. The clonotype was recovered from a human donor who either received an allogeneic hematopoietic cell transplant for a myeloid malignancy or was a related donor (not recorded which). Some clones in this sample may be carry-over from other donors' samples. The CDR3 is CASSQEATGGSGYTF. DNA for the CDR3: TGCGCCAGCAGCCAAGAAGCGACGGGGGGCTCTGGCTACACCTTC.